Each of the 26 T cell receptor beta chains below was sequenced from the same sample in a study of monozygotic twins with inflammatory bowel disease. One entry per CDR3 protein, without DNA, is what TCRdb gives after re-calling the 5' RACE reads. In total, the table holds a few hundred thousand distinct CDR3 sequences. The sample comprised blood. These receptors were taken from a human donor with ulcerative colitis or Crohn's disease, or a healthy co-twin of an affected twin (not recorded which).

The rearrangement joins TRBV15 to TRBJ2-2; TCRdb's assignment of TRBD1 cannot be checked, as there is no DNA. CDR3 length: 15 residues. Germline V gene data show CDR1 as LNHNV and CDR2 as YYDKDF (reference sequence). CDR3 protein: CATSVEGAGTGELFF.

The chain has TRBV27 and TRBJ2-5; TCRdb calls TRBD1, which cannot be checked without DNA. The length of the CDR3 is 14 residues. Germline V CDR1 and CDR2: MNHEY, SMNVEV (reference sequence). CDR3 in amino acids: CASSVTGARETQYF.

This chain joins TRBV6-1 and TRBJ2-5; TCRdb calls TRBD2, which cannot be checked without DNA. CDR1 and CDR2 (germline): MNHNS, SASEGT. The CDR3 contains 15 residues. The CDR3: CASRTGTSDQETQYF.

The gene calls are TRBV5-6 and TRBJ2-7; the TRBD2 assignment by TCRdb is unverifiable without DNA. Germline-derived CDR1 and CDR2 are SGHDT and YYEEEE. The CDR3 spans 14 residues. The CDR3 loop reads CASSLYRPGLGQYF.

The genes are TRBV20-1 and TRBJ2-5; TCRdb picks TRBD2, but there is no DNA to check that call. The CDR3 sequence is 15 residues long. Germline V gene data show CDR1 as DFQATT and CDR2 as SNEGSKA (reference sequence). The CDR3: CSARAPKGPGETQYF.

The genes are TRBV6-1 and TRBJ2-7; TCRdb outputs TRBD1, but without DNA this stays unchecked. Germline values: CDR1 MNHNS, CDR2 SASEGT. The CDR3 sequence is 16 residues long. The CDR3 reads CASSEWLAPLPREQYF.

The chain recombines TRBV7-2 with TRBJ2-7; the TCRdb call, TRBD1, lacks DNA for checking. The CDR3 covers 16 residues. CDR1 and CDR2 (germline): SGHTA, FQGNSA. CDR3 residues: CASSRLSGQGDDEQYF. The full variable domain, rest sourced from reference TRBV7-2 and TRBJ2-7, is GAGVSQSPSNKVTEKGKDVELRCDPISGHTALYWYRQSLGQGLEFLIYFQGNSAPDKSGLPSDRFSAERTGGSVSTLTIQRTQQEDSAVYLCASSRLSGQGDDEQYFGPGTRLTVT.

This chain connects TRBV6-5 to TRBJ2-7; TCRdb's assignment of TRBD1 cannot be checked, as there is no DNA. Per the germline V gene, CDR1 is MNHEY and CDR2 is SVGAGI. This CDR3 comprises 13 residues. CDR3 sequence: CASSGRQGYEQYF.

The CDR3 region is CASSLSVPGNEQFF. The chain joins TRBV7-3 to TRBJ2-1; as DNA is missing, the TRBD2 call by TCRdb cannot be tested. This CDR3 is 14 amino acids long. Germline lookup yields CDR1 SGHTA and CDR2 FQGTGA.

This rearrangement joins TRBV11-2 to TRBJ2-5; TCRdb picks TRBD1, but there is no DNA to check that call. The germline V gene has CDR1 SGHAT and CDR2 FQNNGV. This CDR3 comprises 18 residues. The CDR3 here is CASSLHRGFQDPGRTQYF.

The CDR3 region is CASSQTGDNQPQHF. The rearrangement uses TRBV5-1 and TRBJ1-5; the D gene TCRdb calls, TRBD1, cannot be checked with no DNA. CDR3 size: 14 residues. Germline loops: CDR1 SGHRS, CDR2 YFSETQ.

This rearrangement joins TRBV21-1 to TRBJ2-7; TCRdb's D call of TRBD1 is untestable without DNA. TRBV21-1 has pseudogene status. The CDR3 extends over 14 amino acids. The CDR3 here is CASSKKVGLRQQYF.

The V call is TRBV6-5, the J call TRBJ1-1; the TCRdb call, TRBD1, lacks DNA for checking. The CDR3 spans 14 residues. The germline gives CDR1 MNHEY, CDR2 SVGAGI. The chain's CDR3 is CATRQVTMNTEAFF.

The chain combines TRBV12-3 or TRBV12-4 with TRBJ2-1; the D call of TRBD2 rests on TCRdb alone, since no DNA is present to check it. This CDR3 is 13 amino acids long. The CDR3 loop is CASRGPKGNEQFF.

This rearrangement joins TRBV7-8 to TRBJ1-4. Germline values: CDR1 SGHVS, CDR2 FQNEAQ. This CDR3 is built from 12 residues. The CDR3: CASSPQAEKLFF.

The CDR3 region is CASNPGNTADTQYF. V is TRBV9 and J is TRBJ2-3; lacking DNA, the TRBD1 call made by TCRdb goes unchecked. The germline CDR1 and CDR2 sequences are SGDLS and YYNGEE. CDR3 length: 14 amino acids.

V gene TRBV7-3 combines with J gene TRBJ2-1. This CDR3 region has 14 residues. CDR1 SGHTA and CDR2 FQGTGA come from the germline V gene. CDR3 sequence reads: CASSLRSVYNEQFF.

This chain uses TRBV7-2 with TRBJ1-5. Germline-derived CDR1 and CDR2 are SGHTA and FQGNSA. CDR3 length: 15 residues. This CDR3 is CASSFDGLSNQPQHF.

The V call is TRBV4-1, the J call TRBJ1-4. The CDR3 contains 15 residues. The germline V gene has CDR1 MGHRA and CDR2 YSYEKL. CDR3 in amino acids: CASSQRQPTNEKLFF.

The V call is TRBV20-1, the J call TRBJ2-7; TCRdb selects TRBD1, and the lack of DNA leaves this call unchecked. The length of the CDR3 is 15 residues. The germline V gene encodes CDR1 DFQATT and CDR2 SNEGSKA (reference sequence). Here the CDR3 reads CSARDHRGRPYEQYF.

CDR3 loop: CASSAYRLQETQYF. The chain carries TRBV7-2 and TRBJ2-5. The CDR3 loop spans 14 amino acids. Germline V lookup: CDR1 SGHTA, CDR2 FQGNSA.

The CDR3 protein is CASSLGTGAYNSPLHF. The rearrangement uses TRBV5-1 and TRBJ1-6; TCRdb indicates TRBD1, and absent DNA this call remains unverified. The CDR3 contains 16 residues. The germline gives CDR1 SGHRS, CDR2 YFSETQ.

The chain carries TRBV6-5 and TRBJ2-7. Germline CDR1 is MNHEY and CDR2 is SVGAGI. The CDR3 sequence is 13 residues long. The CDR3 loop is CASSSFGSYEQYF.

CDR3 in amino acids: CASSLPPETQYF. The chain is built from TRBV5-1 and TRBJ2-5; with no DNA, the TCRdb D assignment of TRBD2 cannot be verified. CDR1 is SGHRS and CDR2 is YFSETQ in the germline V gene. The CDR3 runs 12 residues.

The chain is built from TRBV7-2 and TRBJ1-5; without DNA, the TCRdb call of TRBD1 cannot be checked. The CDR3 loop spans 13 amino acids. Germline-derived CDR1 and CDR2 are SGHTA and FQGNSA. The CDR3 loop is CASSFDREQPQHF.

The V gene is TRBV18, the J gene TRBJ2-7; the TRBD1 assignment by TCRdb is unverifiable without DNA. CDR1 and CDR2 from the germline V gene are KGHSH and LQKENI. The CDR3 covers 17 residues. The CDR3 loop is CASSPGQGRPNSYEQYF.